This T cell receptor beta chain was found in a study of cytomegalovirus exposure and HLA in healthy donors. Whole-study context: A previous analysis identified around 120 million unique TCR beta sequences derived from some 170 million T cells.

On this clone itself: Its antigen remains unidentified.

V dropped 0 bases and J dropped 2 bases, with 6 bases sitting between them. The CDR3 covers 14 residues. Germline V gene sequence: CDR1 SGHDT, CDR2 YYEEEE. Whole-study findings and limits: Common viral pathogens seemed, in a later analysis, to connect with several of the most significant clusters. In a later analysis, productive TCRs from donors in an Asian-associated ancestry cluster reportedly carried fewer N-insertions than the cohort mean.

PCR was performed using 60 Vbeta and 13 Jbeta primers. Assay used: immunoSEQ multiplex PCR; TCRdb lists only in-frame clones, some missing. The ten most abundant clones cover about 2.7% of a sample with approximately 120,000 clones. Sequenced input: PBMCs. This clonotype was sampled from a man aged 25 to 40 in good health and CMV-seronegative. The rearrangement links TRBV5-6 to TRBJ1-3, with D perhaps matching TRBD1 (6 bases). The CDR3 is CASSLAGAGNTIYF. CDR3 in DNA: TGTGCCAGCAGCTTGGCAGGGGCTGGAAACACCATATATTTT.